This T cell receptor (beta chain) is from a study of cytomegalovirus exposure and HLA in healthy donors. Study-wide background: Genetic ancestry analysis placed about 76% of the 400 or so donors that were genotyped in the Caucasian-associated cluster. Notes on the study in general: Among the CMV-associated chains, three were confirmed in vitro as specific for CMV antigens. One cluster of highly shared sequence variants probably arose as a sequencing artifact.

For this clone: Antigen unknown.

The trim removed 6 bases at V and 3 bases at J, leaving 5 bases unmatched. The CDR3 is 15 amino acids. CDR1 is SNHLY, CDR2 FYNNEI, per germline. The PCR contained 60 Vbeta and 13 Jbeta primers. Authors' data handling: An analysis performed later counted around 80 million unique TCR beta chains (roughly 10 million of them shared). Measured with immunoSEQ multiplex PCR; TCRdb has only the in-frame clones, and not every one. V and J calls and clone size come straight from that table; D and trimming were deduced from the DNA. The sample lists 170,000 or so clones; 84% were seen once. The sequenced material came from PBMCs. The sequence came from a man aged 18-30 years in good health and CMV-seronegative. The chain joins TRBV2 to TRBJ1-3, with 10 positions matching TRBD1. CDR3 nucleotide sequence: TGTGCCAGCAGCGACAGGGGGCTAGGTGGAAACACCATATATTTT. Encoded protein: CASSDRGLGGNTIYF.